One sample yielded the 18 T cell receptor beta chains listed below, sequenced in a study of blood T cell repertoires in COVID-19. Only in-frame clones appear in the TCRdb table, and some are missing; sequencing was by immunoSEQ multiplex PCR. This table has roughly 180,000 clones, 70% to 90% appearing once. The material sequenced was peripheral blood. These receptors all come from a man younger than 35 with acute or convalescent COVID-19.

This chain uses TRBV28 with TRBJ1-4; D unresolved. The germline CDR1 and CDR2 sequences are MDHEN and SYDVKM. With 5 bases removed from V and 0 bases from J, the gap between germline ends came to 7 bases. This CDR3 has 14 amino acids. The CDR3 loop is CASSEAATNEKLFF. The CDR3 DNA follows: TGTGCCAGCAGTGAAGCTGCAACTAATGAAAAACTGTTTTTT. Supplemented by reference TRBV28 and TRBJ1-4, the full variable domain reads DVKVTQSSRYLVKRTGEKVFLECVQDMDHENMFWYRQDPGLGLRLIYFSYDVKMKEKGDIPEGYSVSREKKERFSLILESASTNQTSMYLCASSEAATNEKLFFGSGTQLSVL.

This sequence joins TRBV7-9 and TRBJ2-5; D possibly corresponds to TRBD2 (6 bases). The CDR3 has 14 amino acids. Per the germline V gene, CDR1 is SEHNR and CDR2 is FQNEAQ (reference sequence). Between the trimmed V and J ends, which lost 5 bases and 5 bases, there was a span of 15 bases. CDR3 in DNA: TGTGCCAGCAGCGGGGACTTCGTCTCGGAGACCCAGTACTTC. Translation gives CASSGDFVSETQYF.

The chain links TRBV5-1 to TRBJ1-1; D unclear. Between the trimmed V and J ends, which lost 0 bases and 5 bases, there was a span of 8 bases. From germline, CDR1 is SGHRS and CDR2 YFSETQ. This CDR3 is built from 13 residues. The DNA for the CDR3 is TGCGCCAGCAGCTTGGAGCCGGGAACTGAAGCTTTCTTT. Its translation is CASSLEPGTEAFF.

This chain joins TRBV4-1 and TRBJ1-1; 7 positions match TRBD1. Unmatched junction bases numbered 2, after V lost 4 bases and J lost 3 bases. This CDR3 contains 13 residues. Germline V gene sequence: CDR1 MGHRA, CDR2 YSYEKL. In nucleotides, the CDR3 is TGCGCCAGCAGCCGGGGGACAGACACTGAAGCTTTCTTT. Amino acid sequence: CASSRGTDTEAFF.

The V gene is TRBV28, the J gene TRBJ1-2, with 8 bases that match TRBD1. The germline gives CDR1 MDHEN, CDR2 SYDVKM. With V trimmed by 5 bases and J by 5 bases, 7 bases remained unmatched. This CDR3 has 14 residues. The CDR3 loop is CASSISTGEYGYTF. Written as DNA, the CDR3 is TGTGCCAGCAGTATTTCGACAGGGGAATATGGCTACACCTTC.

The chain carries TRBV7-2 and TRBJ2-1; the D is unclear. The V end was cut by 5 bases, the J end by 4 bases, with 9 bases between. CDR3 length: 13 amino acids. Germline V gene lookup returns CDR1 SGHTA and CDR2 FQGNSA. The CDR3 loop reads CASSREAYNEQFF. The CDR3 bases are TGTGCCAGCAGCCGCGAGGCGTACAATGAGCAGTTCTTC. Full variable domain (rest looked up from reference TRBV7-2 and TRBJ2-1): GAGVSQSPSNKVTEKGKDVELRCDPISGHTALYWYRQSLGQGLEFLIYFQGNSAPDKSGLPSDRFSAERTGGSVSTLTIQRTQQEDSAVYLCASSREAYNEQFFGPGTRLTVL.

This clone appeared a single time. V usage is TRBV21-1 and J usage is TRBJ2-6; TRBD1 is the table's D call and was not checked against the DNA. TRBV21-1 is a recognized pseudogene. The CDR3 is 16 amino acids. CDR3 sequence: CASSKASGVGANVLTF. CDR3 DNA: TGTGCCAGCAGCAAAGCGTCAGGGGTTGGGGCCAACGTCCTGACTTTC.

The chain joins TRBV7-9 to TRBJ2-1; 10 nucleotides agree with TRBD2. This CDR3 has 15 amino acids. The V gene end was trimmed by 5 bases and the J gene end by 5 bases; junction bases not matched to a gene: 6. CDR1 is SEHNR, CDR2 FQNEAQ, per germline (reference sequence). This chain's CDR3 is CASSRGLAANNEQFF. The DNA of the CDR3 is TGTGCCAGCAGCCGAGGACTAGCGGCCAACAATGAGCAGTTCTTC.

This clone was seen more than once but under ten times. The J gene is TRBJ2-1, the V gene TRBV29-1; the match to TRBD1 covers 9 bases. This CDR3 has 13 residues. In germline, CDR1 is SQVTM, CDR2 ANQGSEA. V lost 2 bases and J lost 7; bases outside the gene matches: 3. CDR3 DNA: TGCAGCGTTGAACTGGGACAGGGTAATGAGCAGTTCTTC. Its translation: CSVELGQGNEQFF.

The V gene is TRBV25-1, the J gene TRBJ2-5; TRBD1 agrees at 9 bases. Germline V CDR1 and CDR2: MGHDK, SYGVNS. This CDR3 has 15 amino acids. V trimming: 8 bases; J trimming: 5 bases; junction bases outside the gene matches: 12. The CDR3 region is CASRNKYRGQETQYF. The CDR3, as DNA: TGTGCCAGCCGAAACAAGTACAGGGGGCAGGAGACCCAGTACTTC.

This chain uses TRBV5-1 with TRBJ2-5; tentative D call: TRBD2 (6 bases). The CDR3 sequence is 15 residues long. The V gene's germline CDR1 is SGHRS and CDR2 YFSETQ. The germline V and J ends were trimmed by 0 bases and 4 bases, with 13 bases remaining between them. The CDR3 spells CASSLGGDFPETQYF. The CDR3 bases are TGCGCCAGCAGCTTGGGGGGGGACTTTCCAGAGACCCAGTACTTC.

V gene TRBV27 combines with J gene TRBJ2-1, with 11 bases aligning to TRBD2. The CDR3 loop spans 16 amino acids. Per germline, CDR1 MNHEY and CDR2 SMNVEV (reference sequence). The V and J ends lost 7 bases and 5 bases, in that order; junction bases with no gene match: 10. This CDR3 reads CASTLLVAGGNNEQFF. CDR3 sequence (DNA): TGTGCCAGCACCCTACTGGTAGCGGGGGGGAACAATGAGCAGTTCTTC.

V is TRBV23-1 and J is TRBJ2-7; D is unresolved. TRBV23-1 is an ORF for which the function is uncertain. The CDR3 spans 17 residues. V shed 4 bases and J shed 5 bases, with 24 bases lying between them. CDR3 region: CASSLITEKRHGHEQYF. The CDR3 DNA reads TGCGCCAGCAGTCTGATCACGGAGAAGCGCCACGGCCACGAGCAGTACTTC.

The chain joins TRBV19 to TRBJ2-3; 8 bases match TRBD1. V shed 2 bases, J shed 2 bases, and the junction held 6 bases outside the gene matches. The CDR3 sequence is 16 residues long. Per the germline V gene, CDR1 is LNHDA and CDR2 is SQIVND (reference sequence). CDR3 protein: CASSIRAGGNTDTQYF. CDR3 nucleotides: TGTGCCAGTAGTATACGGGCAGGGGGCAACACAGATACGCAGTATTTT.

In DNA form, the CDR3 reads TGTGCCAGCAGCCAAAGTGCAGGTCACACAGATACGCAGTATTTT. Translated: CASSQSAGHTDTQYF. This chain links TRBV3-1 (or the pseudogene TRBV3-2) with TRBJ2-3; D unclear. V lost 2 bases to trimming and J lost 2 bases, with 11 bases between them. Germline CDR1 LGHDT, CDR2 YNNKEL (reference sequence). The CDR3 contains 15 residues.

With respect to this clone: This may come from a read error, since a much larger clone is one base off. The chain is built from TRBV5-4 and TRBJ2-2; perhaps TRBD2 as D (6 bases). Germline CDR1 SGHNT, CDR2 YYREEE (reference sequence). This CDR3 has 14 amino acids. V was cut by 4 bases and J by 3 bases, with 10 bases left in between. CDR3 sequence: CASSPGGYTGELFF. DNA of the CDR3: TGTGCCAGCAGCCCCGGGGGTTACACCGGGGAGCTGTTTTTT.

This CDR3 reads CASRQDRGSQNTEAFF. The CDR3 DNA reads as TGTGCCAGCAGGCAAGATCGGGGGTCCCAAAACACTGAAGCTTTCTTT. The V gene is TRBV2, the J gene TRBJ1-1; tentatively, D is TRBD1 (5 bases). V lost 6 bases and J 2 bases, leaving 19 bases between the germline ends. Germline CDR1 is SNHLY and CDR2 is FYNNEI. This CDR3 contains 16 residues.

This sequence joins TRBV3-1 (or the pseudogene TRBV3-2) and TRBJ2-1; tentatively, D is TRBD2 (6 bases). V shed 2 bases and J shed 10 bases, with 12 bases lying between them. Looked up from germline, CDR1 is LGHDT and CDR2 is YNNKEL (reference sequence). This CDR3 contains 13 residues. The CDR3: CASSQNEAGEQFF. CDR3 bases: TGTGCCAGCAGCCAAAACGAGGCGGGGGAGCAGTTCTTC.